This T cell receptor beta chain derives from a study of shared clonotypes between healthy human individuals. Trimming left V 2 bases short and J 7 bases short, with 8 bases between. This CDR3 spans 12 amino acids. The germline CDR1 and CDR2 sequences are SEHNR and FQNEAQ (reference sequence). Genomic DNA from each subset was divided evenly over several immunoSEQ plates. Only in-frame clones appear in the TCRdb table, and some are missing; sequencing was by immunoSEQ multiplex PCR. The data hold about 2.4 million clones, with approximately 93% observed a single time. This receptor was identified in a young man in good health. Some clones in this sample may be carry-over from other donors' samples. The sample consisted of naive CD4+ T cells from PBMCs. Subset indicated: CD45RA+ positively selected. The V call is TRBV7-9, the J call TRBJ1-1; tentatively, D is TRBD1 (5 bases). CDR3 nucleotides: TGTGCCAGCAGCTTAAAGGGGCTTGAAGCTTTCTTT. This sequence encodes CASSLKGLEAFF.